These T cell receptor beta chains were read from a single sample in a study of blood T cells in healthy people across ages. MiXCR, applied by TCRdb to the 5' RACE reads, yields one record per CDR3 protein. The sample has approximately 800,000 distinct CDR3 sequences, less than 80% seen once; the top ten hold roughly 25%. Sequenced input: blood. These receptors originate from a man aged 25-45 years in good health. Each CDR3 is given with its conserved first and last residue. The D gene is left open where the match is weak. Not every row has a clone size; where given, it reads once, few, many or a size class.

>-|TRBJ2-1|-|TRBV2|11
TGTGCCAGCATGAATGACAATGAGCAGTTCTTC
CASMNDNEQFF
>-|TRBJ2-1|-|TRBV13|12
TGTGCCAGCAGCTCAAATGGGAATGAGCAGTTCTTC
CASSSNGNEQFF
>-|TRBJ1-2|-|TRBV30|11
TGTGCCTGGACCCTCGGGGGTGGCTACACCTTC
CAWTLGGGYTF
>-|TRBJ2-6|-|TRBV29-1|16
TGCAGCGTCCGAGGGGGTGTCGAAGCTGGGGCCAACGTCCTGACTTTC
CSVRGGVEAGANVLTF
>-|TRBJ2-4|once|TRBV5-1|13
TGCGCCAGCAGCTTGGATAACACAAACATTCAGTACTTC
CASSLDNTNIQYF
>TRBD1|TRBJ1-2|few|TRBV6-6|16
TGTGCCAGCAGTTCCCAACATGGACAGGGCACCTACGGCTACACCTTC
CASSSQHGQGTYGYTF
>-|TRBJ2-7|-|TRBV5-1|14
TGCGCCAGCAGCTCTTGGGGCAGGGGCTACGAGCAGTACTTC
CASSSWGRGYEQYF
>-|TRBJ1-4|-|TRBV9|14
TGTGCCAGCAGCGCAGGGGTTGCTAATGAAAAACTGTTTTTT
CASSAGVANEKLFF
>TRBD2|TRBJ2-3|-|TRBV9|16
TGTGCCAGCAGCCCCAGAGCGGGGGGGCTCACAGATACGCAGTATTTT
CASSPRAGGLTDTQYF
>TRBD1|TRBJ2-5|-|TRBV3-1|16
TGTGCCAGCAGCCAACATCCGGGACAGGGAGTGGGGACCCAGTACTTC
CASSQHPGQGVGTQYF
>-|TRBJ1-3|-|TRBV12-3/TRBV12-4|15
TGTGCCAGCAGATCAAACCGGGACACAAGGAACACCATATATTTT
CASRSNRDTRNTIYF
>TRBD2|TRBJ2-1|few|TRBV7-6|14
TGTGCCAGCAGCGATACTAGCGTGCACAATGAGCAGTTCTTC
CASSDTSVHNEQFF
>-|TRBJ2-3|-|TRBV20-1|13
TGCAGTGCGAGGGTGGGTAGCACAGATACGCAGTATTTT
CSARVGSTDTQYF
>TRBD2|TRBJ2-1|-|TRBV6-2/TRBV6-3|13
TGTGCCAGCGGACTAGCGGGGGTGTATGAGCAGTTCTTC
CASGLAGVYEQFF
>-|TRBJ2-4|-|TRBV7-9|17
TGTGCCAGCAGCTTAGTTGGTAGGGGGGTGGCCAAAAACATTCAGTACTTC
CASSLVGRGVAKNIQYF
>TRBD1|TRBJ1-6|-|TRBV25-1|13
TGTGCCAGCAGTGAGACAGGGGGCTCACCCCTCCACTTT
CASSETGGSPLHF
>TRBD1|TRBJ2-3|-|TRBV9|17
TGTGCCAGCAGCGCAGGACAGGGATGGGACCTTTTAGACACGCAGTATTTT
CASSAGQGWDLLDTQYF
>TRBD2|TRBJ2-1|-|TRBV29-1|15
TGCACCATCTTGACTGTAGCGGGGGGAAACAATGAGCAGTTCTTC
CTILTVAGGNNEQFF
>-|TRBJ1-5|few|TRBV4-3|15
TGCGCCAGCAGCCAAGATCCCGGGGTCGATCAGCCCCAGCATTTT
CASSQDPGVDQPQHF
>-|TRBJ2-5|-|TRBV12-3/TRBV12-4|12
TGTGCCAGCAGTTTATTAGTGGGGACCCAGTACTTC
CASSLLVGTQYF
>-|TRBJ2-6|few|TRBV6-2/TRBV6-3|16
TGTGCCAGCAGTTACTCAGGGCAGGGGGAGGTCAACGTCCTGACTTTC
CASSYSGQGEVNVLTF
>-|TRBJ2-3|-|TRBV5-5|16
TGTGCCAGCAGCTCCGTCCGGGACACCTACACAGATACGCAGTATTTT
CASSSVRDTYTDTQYF
>TRBD2|TRBJ2-7|-|TRBV7-2|14
TGTGCCAGCAGAGTCCTAGCGGGAACCTACGAGCAGTACTTC
CASRVLAGTYEQYF
>-|TRBJ2-3|-|TRBV7-8|15
TGTGCCAGCACCCCGCAGGGGTATGTTGCAGATACGCAGTATTTT
CASTPQGYVADTQYF
>TRBD1|TRBJ1-2|-|TRBV28|17
TGTGCCAGCAGACGGGGACAGGCCCTTTTAGCTAACTATGGCTACACCTTC
CASRRGQALLANYGYTF
>TRBD1|TRBJ1-1|-|TRBV6-5|17
TGTGCCAGCAGTTACACCCACTCGACAGGGAGGGACACTGAAGCTTTCTTT
CASSYTHSTGRDTEAFF
>TRBD1|TRBJ1-6|few|TRBV7-6|16
TGTGCCAGCAGCCCCTCGACAGGGCGGGAGAATTCACCCCTCCACTTT
CASSPSTGRENSPLHF
>-|TRBJ1-4|-|TRBV4-3|16
TGCGCCAGCAGCCAAGAAGGCATCGGGGGATTTGAAAAACTGTTTTTT
CASSQEGIGGFEKLFF
>-|TRBJ1-6|-|TRBV9|16
TGTGCCAGCAGCCCCCAGGGAGGGGCCCGAAATTCACCCCTCCACTTT
CASSPQGGARNSPLHF
>-|TRBJ2-1|-|TRBV29-1|12
TGCAGCGTTGGTTCAGAGAAACGGGAGCAGTTCTTC
CSVGSEKREQFF
>TRBD1|TRBJ2-6|-|TRBV19|17
TGTGCCAGTAGTATAAGACAGGGACAATCTGGGGCCAACGTCCTGACTTTC
CASSIRQGQSGANVLTF
>-|TRBJ2-3|-|TRBV12-3/TRBV12-4|14
TGTGCCAGCAGCCCCGGGGGGCCAGCAGATACGCAGTATTTT
CASSPGGPADTQYF
>-|TRBJ2-4|-|TRBV4-1|16
TGCGCCAGCAGCCAAGAAGTTTCTCTAGCCAAAAACATTCAGTACTTC
CASSQEVSLAKNIQYF
>TRBD1|TRBJ2-1|few|TRBV18|13
TGTGCCAGCTCTCGGACAGGGAGCAGTGAGCAGTTCTTC
CASSRTGSSEQFF
>-|TRBJ1-5|-|TRBV10-3|15
TGTGCCATCAGTGGGTTTCACAGGATAAATCAGCCCCAGCATTTT
CAISGFHRINQPQHF
>-|TRBJ2-5|-|TRBV7-8|14
TGTGCCAGCAGCTCGCGCCGAGACCGAGAGACCCAGTACTTC
CASSSRRDRETQYF
>-|TRBJ1-6|-|TRBV6-4|13
TGTGCCAGCAGTGCGGACAGCAGATCACCCCTCCACTTT
CASSADSRSPLHF
>-|TRBJ2-3|few|TRBV4-2|15
TGTGCCAGCAGCCCAGAGGAGGGGGGCACAGATACGCAGTATTTT
CASSPEEGGTDTQYF
>-|TRBJ2-1|-|TRBV5-1|15
TGCGCCAGCAGCTTAAGAGTTACCGACTACAATGAGCAGTTCTTC
CASSLRVTDYNEQFF
>-|TRBJ2-7|-|TRBV30|15
TGTGCCTGGAGTGTAGGACGGGCCGGATCTTACGAGCAGTACTTC
CAWSVGRAGSYEQYF
>TRBD2|TRBJ2-1|-|TRBV14|14
TGTGCCAGCGGGGTCGGGAGGTCCTACAATGAGCAGTTCTTC
CASGVGRSYNEQFF
>TRBD1|TRBJ1-2|-|TRBV13|14
TGTGCCAGCAGCTTGAAGACAGGGGCCTATGGCTACACCTTC
CASSLKTGAYGYTF
>TRBD1|TRBJ2-6|few|TRBV20-1|16
TGCAGTGCAGACAGGGGCGCCGTCTCTGGGGCCAACGTCCTGACTTTC
CSADRGAVSGANVLTF
>TRBD2|TRBJ2-7|-|TRBV20-1|16
TGCAGTGCTAGAGTCCCAGCGGGGGGGAAATCCTACGAGCAGTACTTC
CSARVPAGGKSYEQYF
>-|TRBJ2-4|-|TRBV12-3/TRBV12-4|14
TGTGCCAGCAGTCCCCGGGGTTACCAAGAGACCAAGTACTTC
CASSPRGYQETKYF
>TRBD1|TRBJ1-2|-|TRBV5-4|16
TGTGCCAGCAGCTCGGGACAGGGCCTTAGCTTGGATGGCTACACCTTC
CASSSGQGLSLDGYTF
>TRBD2|TRBJ2-3|-|TRBV6-2/TRBV6-3|16
TGTGCCAGCTCATCACCTGGAGCGGGGGGGGAGGATACGCTGTATTTT
CASSSPGAGGEDTLYF
>TRBD1|TRBJ2-7|-|TRBV7-9|16
TGTGCCAGCAGTCTAGGGGACAGCCGGTCATTCTACGAGCAGTACTTC
CASSLGDSRSFYEQYF
>-|TRBJ2-3|-|TRBV5-1|18
TGCGCCAGCAGCTTGGGCCTACAGGGTCGCTCTAGCACAGATACGCAGTATTTT
CASSLGLQGRSSTDTQYF
>-|TRBJ2-3|-|TRBV10-3|15
TGTGCCATGAGTGAGTCGCAAGGCTCCACAGATACGCAGTATTTT
CAMSESQGSTDTQYF
>-|TRBJ2-3|-|TRBV20-1|12
TGCAGTGCTCGAGCAACCCAAGATACGCAGTATTTT
CSARATQDTQYF
>TRBD2|TRBJ2-5|once|TRBV20-1|14
TGCAGTGCTGCTAGCGGGGTCCACCAAGAGACCCAGTACTTC
CSAASGVHQETQYF
>-|TRBJ2-6|few|TRBV15|16
TGTGCCACCAGCAGAGATAGAGACTCTGGGGCCAACGTCCTGACTTTC
CATSRDRDSGANVLTF